Listed below are T cell receptor beta chains from one sample, sequenced in a study of blood T cells in healthy people across ages. TCRdb passed the 5' RACE reads through MiXCR, listing each CDR3 protein once. Among more than 800,000 distinct CDR3 sequences listed, around 28% were seen once. Sequenced material: blood. These receptors all stem from a woman aged 80 or older in good health. The CDR3 runs from the conserved cysteine through the conserved F or W. The D gene is left open where the match is weak. Only some rows state a clone size, as once, few, many or a class for expanded clones.

15 | TRBJ2-1 | TRBD1 | TRBV2 | many | CASSEGQGALYEQFF | TGTGCCAGCAGTGAGGGACAGGGGGCTTTGTATGAGCAGTTCTTC
14 | TRBJ2-3 | TRBD2 | TRBV11-2 | many | CASGDLAGTDTQYF | TGTGCCAGCGGCGATCTAGCGGGCACAGATACGCAGTATTTT
17 | TRBJ1-1 | TRBD1 | TRBV10-3 | NA | CAISEPDRGFMNTEAFF | TGTGCCATCAGTGAGCCCGACAGGGGGTTTATGAACACTGAAGCTTTCTTT
14 | TRBJ2-7 | NA | TRBV12-3/TRBV12-4 | few | CASSLERASYEQYF | TGTGCCAGCAGCCTCGAGCGGGCCTCCTACGAGCAGTACTTC
16 | TRBJ2-2 | NA | TRBV24-1 | NA | CATSDPGSPNTGELFF | TGTGCCACCAGTGACCCGGGGAGTCCGAACACCGGGGAGCTGTTTTTT
15 | TRBJ2-5 | TRBD2 | TRBV20-1 | NA | CSAKPRGRYQETQYF | TGCAGTGCTAAGCCTCGCGGGAGGTACCAAGAGACCCAGTACTTC
16 | TRBJ2-3 | NA | TRBV24-1 | NA | CATSDWGLGSTDTQYF | TGTGCCACCAGTGATTGGGGGTTGGGTTCCACAGATACGCAGTATTTT
15 | TRBJ2-2 | NA | TRBV2 | NA | CASSPPTPNTGELFF | TGTGCCAGCAGTCCTCCTACACCTAACACCGGGGAGCTGTTTTTT
14 | TRBJ2-7 | NA | TRBV7-9 | many | CASSFGQPAYEQYF | TGTGCCAGCAGCTTCGGCCAGCCTGCCTACGAGCAGTACTTC
15 | TRBJ2-7 | TRBD1 | TRBV5-1 | many | CASSLNRRTGYEQYF | TGCGCCAGCAGCTTGAACCGAAGGACAGGGTACGAGCAGTACTTC
17 | TRBJ2-1 | TRBD2 | TRBV2 | many | CASSGLLAGGLRNEQFF | TGTGCCAGCAGCGGGCTACTAGCGGGGGGCCTACGCAATGAGCAGTTCTTC
14 | TRBJ2-4 | NA | TRBV3-1 | NA | CASSQEGLGNIQYF | TGTGCCAGCAGCCAAGAGGGGCTGGGAAACATTCAGTACTTC
14 | TRBJ1-5 | NA | TRBV12-3/TRBV12-4 | few | CASKGGLSNQLQHF | TGTGCCAGCAAGGGAGGGCTTAGCAATCAGCTCCAGCATTTT
14 | TRBJ1-1 | NA | TRBV7-9 | NA | CASSKIEGNTEAFF | TGTGCCAGCAGCAAAATAGAAGGCAACACTGAAGCTTTCTTT
14 | TRBJ2-4 | NA | TRBV4-2 | many | CASSPQGPKNIQYF | TGTGCCAGCAGCCCACAGGGACCCAAAAACATTCAGTACTTC
16 | TRBJ2-1 | TRBD2 | TRBV3-1 | NA | CASSLTGGVTYNEQFF | TGTGCCAGCAGCCTTACCGGGGGGGTTACCTACAATGAGCAGTTCTTC
15 | TRBJ2-1 | TRBD1 | TRBV6-2/TRBV6-3 | few | CASNPRDRGYNEQFF | TGTGCCAGCAATCCCCGGGACAGGGGTTACAATGAGCAGTTCTTC
15 | TRBJ2-5 | TRBD1 | TRBV12-3/TRBV12-4 | many | CASSPRQGLQETQYF | TGTGCCAGCAGTCCCCGACAGGGATTGCAAGAGACCCAGTACTTC
14 | TRBJ2-1 | TRBD2 | TRBV12-3/TRBV12-4 | few | CASRLAGGENEQFF | TGTGCCAGCAGGTTAGCGGGGGGGGAGAATGAGCAGTTCTTC
15 | TRBJ1-1 | NA | TRBV5-6 | many | CASSLGGGSNTEAFF | TGTGCCAGCAGCTTGGGGGGGGGATCGAACACTGAAGCTTTCTTT
14 | TRBJ2-4 | NA | TRBV5-1 | many | CASSLAAGSNIQYF | TGCGCCAGCAGCTTGGCCGCGGGGTCAAACATTCAGTACTTC
16 | TRBJ1-6 | TRBD1 | TRBV3-1 | many | CASSFFDRGLGSPLHF | TGTGCCAGCAGCTTTTTCGACAGGGGTTTGGGTTCACCCCTCCACTTT
15 | TRBJ1-2 | NA | TRBV7-9 | NA | CASSRGWGQNYGYTF | TGTGCCAGCAGCAGAGGATGGGGTCAGAACTATGGCTACACCTTC
17 | TRBJ1-5 | NA | TRBV20-1 | few | CSARDASTVNSNQPQHF | TGCAGTGCTAGAGACGCATCGACTGTTAATAGCAATCAGCCCCAGCATTTT
15 | TRBJ1-2 | NA | TRBV7-2 | many | CASSPYAGKNYGYTF | TGTGCCAGCAGCCCCTATGCAGGGAAGAACTATGGCTACACCTTC
17 | TRBJ2-1 | NA | TRBV18 | NA | CASSRANQGMIYNEQFF | TGTGCCAGCTCGAGAGCCAATCAGGGGATGATCTACAATGAGCAGTTCTTC
16 | TRBJ2-3 | NA | TRBV20-1 | NA | CSASAGSSSSTDTQYF | TGCAGTGCTAGCGCGGGGAGTTCGTCGAGCACAGATACGCAGTATTTT
16 | TRBJ2-3 | TRBD2 | TRBV12-3/TRBV12-4 | NA | CASSPGTSGFTDVQYF | TGTGCCAGCAGTCCCGGGACTAGCGGGTTCACAGATGTGCAGTATTTT
12 | TRBJ1-2 | NA | TRBV27 | few | CASSSHRNGYTF | TGTGCCAGCAGCTCCCATCGTAATGGCTACACCTTC
15 | TRBJ2-3 | NA | TRBV7-2 | many | CASSLRGTGEDTQYF | TGTGCCAGCAGCTTGAGGGGCACAGGAGAAGATACGCAGTATTTT
11 | TRBJ1-1 | NA | TRBV24-1 | many | CATSRDTEAFF | TGTGCCACCAGTCGGGACACTGAAGCTTTCTTT
15 | TRBJ2-6 | NA | TRBV20-1 | many | CSASMSGDITDVLTF | TGCAGTGCTAGTATGTCAGGGGACATCACAGACGTCCTGACTTTC
15 | TRBJ1-6 | NA | TRBV11-3 | NA | CASSRTIRGYSPLHF | TGTGCCAGCAGCCGAACTATTCGAGGGTATTCACCCCTCCACTTT
15 | TRBJ2-3 | NA | TRBV27 | NA | CFSSLTVYSTDTQYF | TGTTTCAGCAGTCTGACAGTATACAGCACAGATACGCAGTATTTT
18 | TRBJ2-1 | NA | TRBV12-3/TRBV12-4 | NA | CASRTGGGGLAYCNEQFF | TGTGCCAGCAGGACAGGGGGCGGGGGACTAGCGTACTGCAATGAGCAGTTCTTC
12 | TRBJ2-5 | NA | TRBV24-1 | many | CATSVFGETQYF | TGTGCCACCAGTGTTTTCGGGGAGACCCAGTACTTC
20 | TRBJ2-7 | TRBD2 | TRBV19 | NA | CASCRAAVTSFRSHRYEQYF | TGTGCCAGTTGTCGAGCGGCCGTGACTAGCTTTAGGTCCCACCGCTACGAGCAGTACTTC
14 | TRBJ2-5 | NA | TRBV9 | NA | CASSANTHQETQYF | TGTGCCAGCAGCGCTAACACTCACCAAGAGACCCAGTACTTC
15 | TRBJ2-7 | NA | TRBV4-3 | many | CASSQDNVRSYEQYF | TGCGCCAGCAGCCAAGATAATGTGCGGTCCTACGAGCAGTACTTC
15 | TRBJ2-5 | NA | TRBV15 | many | CATSRDLGDQETQYF | TGTGCCACCAGCAGAGATTTGGGAGATCAAGAGACCCAGTACTTC
13 | TRBJ1-2 | NA | TRBV7-9 | many | CASSSGTLDGYTF | TGTGCCAGCAGCTCCGGGACTTTGGATGGCTACACCTTC
14 | TRBJ2-7 | NA | TRBV9 | NA | CASSVGAGAYERYF | NA
12 | TRBJ2-5 | NA | TRBV5-1 | many | CASSQYGETQYF | TGCGCCAGCAGCCAGTATGGGGAGACCCAGTACTTC
14 | TRBJ2-3 | TRBD1 | TRBV30 | few | CAWRGTGLTDTQYF | TGTGCCTGGAGAGGGACAGGGCTTACAGATACGCAGTATTTT
15 | TRBJ2-5 | TRBD1 | TRBV18 | NA | CASSPIGTGGGEQYF | TGTGCCAGCTCACCAATAGGGACAGGGGGAGGTGAGCAGTACTTC
15 | TRBJ1-1 | NA | TRBV18 | NA | CASSPTAGFNTEAFF | TGTGCCAGCTCACCCACGGCGGGGTTCAACACTGAAGCTTTCTTT
14 | TRBJ2-5 | NA | TRBV11-1 | many | CASSLIGRRETQYF | TGTGCCAGCAGCTTAATAGGGCGGCGGGAGACCCAGTACTTC
15 | TRBJ1-2 | TRBD1 | TRBV29-1 | many | CSVEGAGGLRDGYTF | TGCAGCGTTGAGGGGGCAGGGGGCTTGCGCGATGGCTACACCTTC
17 | TRBJ1-1 | TRBD1 | TRBV7-9 | once | CASSYGDRGFLNTEAFF | TGTGCCAGCAGCTATGGGGACAGGGGTTTCTTGAACACTGAAGCTTTCTTT
17 | TRBJ1-5 | TRBD1 | TRBV4-1 | few | CASSQDSGTGYNQPQHF | TGCGCCAGCAGCCAAGATTCCGGGACAGGGTACAATCAGCCCCAGCATTTT
14 | TRBJ1-2 | NA | TRBV5-1 | few | CASSPWTAGAGYTF | TGCGCCAGCAGCCCCTGGACAGCTGGAGCCGGCTACACCTTC
14 | TRBJ1-1 | NA | TRBV27 | once | CASSLFPGGRGASF | TGTGCCAGCAGTTTATTCCCCGGCGGCAGGGGAGCTTCCTTT
14 | TRBJ2-1 | TRBD2 | TRBV7-2 | NA | CASSQDRGGGDRFF | TGTGCCAGCAGCCAAGATCGGGGGGGCGGTGATAGGTTCTTC
14 | TRBJ2-5 | TRBD1 | TRBV6-1 | many | CASSERGPKETQYF | TGTGCCAGCAGTGAGAGGGGGCCTAAAGAGACCCAGTACTTC
14 | TRBJ2-7 | TRBD2 | TRBV20-1 | many | CSASRRGGGYEQYF | TGCAGTGCTAGCCGGCGGGGGGGCGGCTACGAGCAGTACTTC
12 | TRBJ2-1 | NA | TRBV20-1 | many | CSARDPDDEQFF | TGCAGTGCCAGGGACCCCGACGATGAGCAGTTCTTC
15 | TRBJ1-4 | NA | TRBV20-1 | NA | CSAGPNPTFNEKLFF | TGCAGTGCTGGACCTAACCCAACCTTTAATGAAAAACTGTTTTTT
14 | TRBJ2-7 | TRBD1 | TRBV5-1 | NA | CASSLRQGKGEQYF | TGCGCCAGCAGCCTCCGACAGGGGAAGGGCGAGCAGTACTTC
16 | TRBJ2-1 | NA | TRBV5-1 | many | CASSLWPGSSYNEQFF | TGCGCCAGCAGCTTGTGGCCGGGGAGCTCCTACAATGAGCAGTTCTTC